This T cell receptor beta chain comes out of a study of blood T cell repertoires in COVID-19. At the level of the study: COVID-19 samples collected from the United States, Italy and Spain covered acute and convalescent phases. The analysed material was cDNA or gDNA that came from T cells, B-cell-depleted T cells, or PBMCs.

Generated by immunoSEQ multiplex PCR, the TCRdb table keeps only in-frame clones and is missing some. The sample holds 150,000 or so clones, roughly nine tenths seen once. The trim removed 3 bases at V and 5 bases at J, leaving 9 bases unmatched. There are 16 residues in the CDR3. In germline, CDR1 is MDHEN, CDR2 SYDVKM. The rearrangement joins TRBV28 to TRBJ2-2; TRBD1 matches at 7 bases. Sequenced input: peripheral blood. This receptor was identified in a human donor in a cohort sampled during active COVID-19. Here the CDR3 reads CASSFEGAQRTGELFF. The DNA of the CDR3 is TGTGCCAGCAGTTTCGAGGGGGCGCAGAGAACCGGGGAGCTGTTTTTT.